The clone carrying this T cell receptor beta chain was found many times. These data come from a study of T cells in Graves' hyperthyroidism and ophthalmopathy. CDR3 size: 15 residues. Germline CDR1 is KGHSH and CDR2 is LQKENI. The V and J ends lost 1 base and 1 base respectively, with 9 bases between them. There were TCR beta CDR3 regions amplified from RNA transcripts. The HTBI primer set drove a first-round RT-PCR of the TCR CDR3. TCRdb itself ran the multiplex PCR reads through MiXCR, one entry per CDR3 protein. The sample includes fewer than 600,000 distinct CDR3 sequences, approximately 14% of them seen just once.

This clonotype originated in a woman between 40 and 50 years old with Graves' hyperthyroidism. The sample was blood. This chain connects TRBV18 to TRBJ2-3, with a weak D call TRBD1 (6 bases). The CDR3 DNA sequence: TGTGCCAGCTCACCACAGGGGGTGGGCACAGATACGCAGTATTTT. This encodes CASSPQGVGTDTQYF.